The present entry profiles one T cell receptor (beta chain) with its context. This sample was included in a study of blood T cell repertoires in COVID-19. Per germline, CDR1 MDHEN and CDR2 SYDVKM. The CDR3 covers 15 residues. V trimming: 6 bases; J trimming: 1 base; junction bases outside the gene matches: 7. This table comes from immunoSEQ multiplex PCR, and its TCRdb copy is limited to in-frame clones, with some not included. This sample carries tens of thousands of clones, over 75% of them seen once, and the ten largest clones take about a sixth. The receptor was derived from a woman aged 55-69 years with COVID-19, enrolled during active disease. Sample: peripheral blood. This chain connects TRBV28 to TRBJ2-5, with 8 nucleotides matching TRBD1. CDR3 amino acids: CASSTTGTGQETQYF. The CDR3 nucleotides are TGTGCCAGCAGCACTACCGGGACAGGCCAAGAGACCCAGTACTTC.